This passage covers 5 T cell receptor beta chains from one sample sequenced in a study of CD8 T cells in ankylosing spondylitis. Study-wide results and limits: A TCR beta motif of several highly homologous variants appeared characteristic of ankylosing spondylitis blood.

These TCRs are of unknown antigen specificity. TCRdb reprocessed the 5' RACE reads via MiXCR and lists one record per CDR3 protein. The table includes approximately 440,000 distinct CDR3 sequences, approximately 17% detected once. Sequenced input: blood, either unsorted or a sorted T cell fraction (not recorded which). Source of these receptors: a male donor with ankylosing spondylitis.

This sequence joins TRBV11-2 and TRBJ2-3; weak D call: TRBD1 (6 bases). In germline, CDR1 is SGHAT, CDR2 FQNNGV. This CDR3 is 15 amino acids long. Deletions cut 1 base from V and 3 bases from J, with 11 bases between. The CDR3 DNA is TGTGCCAGCAGCTTAGGAGCGAGGGGGACAGATACGCAGTATTTT. Encoded protein: CASSLGARGTDTQYF.

This clonotype was counted a few times. The V call is TRBV5-1, the J call TRBJ1-1; D not resolved. Between the trimmed V and J ends, which lost 1 base and 4 bases, there was a span of 8 bases. Germline CDR1 and CDR2: SGHRS and YFSETQ. The CDR3 is 13 amino acids. CDR3 protein: CASSLTPGTEAFF. In nucleotides, the CDR3 is TGCGCCAGCAGCTTGACCCCGGGCACTGAAGCTTTCTTT.

This clonotype was seen a handful of times. The rearrangement links TRBV27 to TRBJ2-1, with no clear D. Trimming stripped 5 bases from V and 0 bases from J, with 11 bases between. The CDR3 totals 15 residues. Germline-derived CDR1 and CDR2 are MNHEY and SMNVEV (reference sequence). The CDR3 DNA sequence: TGTGCCAGCAGTACGTGGGTGAGCTCCTACAATGAGCAGTTCTTC. Protein: CASSTWVSSYNEQFF.

This clonotype has a count of ten or more. This chain uses TRBV12-3 or TRBV12-4 with TRBJ2-3; D may be TRBD1 (6 bases). V lost 3 bases to trimming and J lost 6 bases, with 13 bases between them. The CDR3 length is 14 residues. The CDR3 DNA sequence: TGTGCCAGCAGTTTCAGGGGAGCAACGGATACGCAGTATTTT. Amino acid sequence: CASSFRGATDTQYF.

The sample holds a few counts of this clonotype. Sequence at one end of the junction differs from germline and may be a read error. V gene TRBV2 combines with J gene TRBJ1-1; D perhaps matches TRBD1 (5 bases). CDR1 SNHLY and CDR2 FYNNEI come from the germline V gene. The CDR3 spans 10 residues. Here the CDR3 reads CASRAPDTNF. CDR3 DNA sequence: TGTGCCAGCAGGGCTCCGGACACCAACTTT.